This is a list of T cell receptor beta chains from one sample in a study of T cell clonotyping in hematopoietic cell transplantation. This table comes from immunoSEQ multiplex PCR, and its TCRdb copy is limited to in-frame clones, with some not included. The sample consists of roughly 2,100 clones, roughly 78% of them appearing once. The specimen comprised peripheral blood mononuclear cells, sampled 30 days after allogeneic stem cell transplant. The receptors were gathered from a male patient between 45 and 59 years old who had an allogeneic stem cell transplant from an unrelated donor, so the T cells may come from the graft donor. Some clones in this sample may be carry-over from other donors' samples. Both conserved end residues are part of each CDR3. D genes are given only for firm matches. Only some rows state a clone size, as once, few, many or a class for expanded clones.

v_gene: TRBV30
j_gene: TRBJ1-1
abundance: NA
len: 11
d_gene: NA
CDR3nt: TGTGCCTGGAGTCCCCTCCAGGAAGCTTTCTTT
CDR3aa: CAWSPLQEAFF

v_gene: TRBV13
j_gene: TRBJ2-7
abundance: NA
len: 12
d_gene: NA
CDR3nt: TGTGCCAGCAGCTTACGCGCCTACGAGCAGTACTTC
CDR3aa: CASSLRAYEQYF

v_gene: TRBV4-1
j_gene: TRBJ2-1
abundance: NA
len: 16
d_gene: NA
CDR3nt: TGCGCCAGCAGCCAAGATACCCGGGACTCCTACAATGAGCAGTTCTTC
CDR3aa: CASSQDTRDSYNEQFF

v_gene: TRBV28
j_gene: TRBJ2-5
abundance: NA
len: 13
d_gene: TRBD1
CDR3nt: TGTGCCAGCAGGTACAGGGGCTTGGAGACCCAGTACTTC
CDR3aa: CASRYRGLETQYF

v_gene: TRBV4-3
j_gene: TRBJ2-7
abundance: once
len: 15
d_gene: NA
CDR3nt: TGCGCCAGCAGCCCTGGTGGAGGGGGAACCTACGAGCAGTACTTC
CDR3aa: CASSPGGGGTYEQYF

v_gene: TRBV7-6
j_gene: TRBJ2-4
abundance: NA
len: 14
d_gene: NA
CDR3nt: TGTGCCAGCAGCTTAGGAGGAGTCCAAAACATTCAGTACTTC
CDR3aa: CASSLGGVQNIQYF

v_gene: TRBV4-2
j_gene: TRBJ1-1
abundance: NA
len: 15
d_gene: NA
CDR3nt: TGTGCCAGCAGCTTGTGGATCCCTATGAACACTGAAGCTTTCTTT
CDR3aa: CASSLWIPMNTEAFF

v_gene: TRBV6-5
j_gene: TRBJ2-7
abundance: few
len: 13
d_gene: NA
CDR3nt: TGTGCCAGCAGTTACTCATGGAGTTACGAGCAGTACTTC
CDR3aa: CASSYSWSYEQYF

v_gene: TRBV6-5
j_gene: TRBJ1-5
abundance: NA
len: 16
d_gene: NA
CDR3nt: TGTGCCAGCAGTTACTCGAACACAGGGATAGATCAGCCCCAGCATTTT
CDR3aa: CASSYSNTGIDQPQHF

v_gene: TRBV18
j_gene: TRBJ1-1
abundance: NA
len: 15
d_gene: NA
CDR3nt: TGTGCCAGCTCACCCGAGAGTTACATGAACACTGAAGCTTTCTTT
CDR3aa: CASSPESYMNTEAFF

v_gene: TRBV29-1
j_gene: TRBJ2-7
abundance: NA
len: 12
d_gene: NA
CDR3nt: TGCAGCGTCCTGACTAGAACCTACGAGCAGTACTTC
CDR3aa: CSVLTRTYEQYF

v_gene: TRBV5-6
j_gene: TRBJ2-2
abundance: NA
len: 15
d_gene: NA
CDR3nt: TGTGCCAGCAGCTTGGGAGGGACGAACACCGGGGAGCTGTTTTTT
CDR3aa: CASSLGGTNTGELFF

v_gene: TRBV6-5
j_gene: TRBJ1-2
abundance: few
len: 13
d_gene: NA
CDR3nt: TGTGCCGCGAGAAGGGCCGGGGGTTATGGCTACACCTTC
CDR3aa: CAARRAGGYGYTF

v_gene: TRBV2
j_gene: TRBJ2-3
abundance: NA
len: 14
d_gene: NA
CDR3nt: TGTGCCAGCACGGTTGGCCTTTCCACAGATACGCAGTATTTT
CDR3aa: CASTVGLSTDTQYF

v_gene: TRBV2
j_gene: TRBJ2-2
abundance: NA
len: 16
d_gene: TRBD2
CDR3nt: TGTGCCAGCAGTGTCCCCGGGACTAGCGAAGGCGGGGAGCTGTTTTTT
CDR3aa: CASSVPGTSEGGELFF

v_gene: TRBV5-5
j_gene: TRBJ2-5
abundance: NA
len: 15
d_gene: NA
CDR3nt: TGTGCCAGCAGCCTTGACGTGGGATTTCTAGAGACCCAGTACTTC
CDR3aa: CASSLDVGFLETQYF

v_gene: TRBV19
j_gene: TRBJ1-2
abundance: NA
len: 14
d_gene: NA
CDR3nt: TGTGCCAGTAGTATCCTGCCCCGCCGACAGGGCTACACCTTC
CDR3aa: CASSILPRRQGYTF

v_gene: TRBV6-1
j_gene: TRBJ1-1
abundance: NA
len: 14
d_gene: NA
CDR3nt: TGTGCCAGCAGTGAAGTGCTCAGGGTCGCTGAAGCTTTCTTT
CDR3aa: CASSEVLRVAEAFF

v_gene: TRBV2
j_gene: TRBJ2-3
abundance: NA
len: 15
d_gene: NA
CDR3nt: TGTGCCAGCAGTGAATGGTCCTCCAGGACAGATACGCAGTATTTT
CDR3aa: CASSEWSSRTDTQYF

v_gene: TRBV6-5
j_gene: TRBJ2-2
abundance: NA
len: 14
d_gene: NA
CDR3nt: TGTGCCAGCAGTTACTCGTGGTCAACCGGGGAGCTGTTTTTT
CDR3aa: CASSYSWSTGELFF

v_gene: TRBV7-3
j_gene: TRBJ2-3
abundance: NA
len: 12
d_gene: NA
CDR3nt: TGTGCCAGCAGCTCGACCTACGATACGCAGTATTTT
CDR3aa: CASSSTYDTQYF

v_gene: TRBV9
j_gene: TRBJ2-1
abundance: NA
len: 11
d_gene: NA
CDR3nt: TGTGCCAGCAGCGAGGGACTCCCCCAGTTCTTC
CDR3aa: CASSEGLPQFF

v_gene: TRBV19
j_gene: TRBJ1-6
abundance: few
len: 14
d_gene: NA
CDR3nt: TGTGCCAGTAGTATGGTGGAGGGGAGTTCACCCCTCCACTTT
CDR3aa: CASSMVEGSSPLHF

v_gene: TRBV28
j_gene: TRBJ1-3
abundance: NA
len: 14
d_gene: NA
CDR3nt: TGTGCCAGCAGTGCCGAACCCAGGGTGAACACCATATATTTT
CDR3aa: CASSAEPRVNTIYF

v_gene: TRBV19
j_gene: TRBJ1-5
abundance: NA
len: 15
d_gene: NA
CDR3nt: TGTGCCAGTAGTATGGTGAGAGGATCCGGTCAGCCCCAGCATTTT
CDR3aa: CASSMVRGSGQPQHF

v_gene: TRBV12-5
j_gene: TRBJ2-3
abundance: NA
len: 12
d_gene: NA
CDR3nt: TGTGCTAGTGGATCCGGGGCCTCTACGCAGTATTTT
CDR3aa: CASGSGASTQYF

v_gene: TRBV6-1
j_gene: TRBJ1-2
abundance: NA
len: 16
d_gene: NA
CDR3nt: TGTGCCAGCAGTGAATTGGGGGGCGCGGGGGTCGATGGCTACACCTTC
CDR3aa: CASSELGGAGVDGYTF

v_gene: TRBV29-1
j_gene: TRBJ2-7
abundance: once
len: 12
d_gene: NA
CDR3nt: TGCAGCGTTGATGGATTCGGTTACGAGCAGTACTTC
CDR3aa: CSVDGFGYEQYF

v_gene: TRBV7-2
j_gene: TRBJ2-7
abundance: NA
len: 15
d_gene: NA
CDR3nt: TGTGCCAGCAGCCCGAGCCGGGACTCGGTCTTGGAGCAGTACTTC
CDR3aa: CASSPSRDSVLEQYF

v_gene: TRBV28
j_gene: TRBJ1-1
abundance: NA
len: 17
d_gene: NA
CDR3nt: TGTGCCAGCAGTTTTATATGGGTCAGGGGAGGAGGCACTGAAGCTTTCTTT
CDR3aa: CASSFIWVRGGGTEAFF

v_gene: TRBV28
j_gene: TRBJ2-3
abundance: NA
len: 16
d_gene: NA
CDR3nt: TGTGCCAGCAGCTTTCTGGGGGCCCCTAGCACAGATACGCAGTATTTT
CDR3aa: CASSFLGAPSTDTQYF

v_gene: TRBV4-3
j_gene: TRBJ2-7
abundance: few
len: 15
d_gene: TRBD2
CDR3nt: TGCGCCAGCAGCCAAGATCGAGTACGCGGGAGGGAGCAGTACTTC
CDR3aa: CASSQDRVRGREQYF

v_gene: TRBV10-3
j_gene: TRBJ2-7
abundance: NA
len: 14
d_gene: TRBD1
CDR3nt: TGTGCCACCTCCGGGACAGGGGAGACCTACGAGCAGTACTTC
CDR3aa: CATSGTGETYEQYF